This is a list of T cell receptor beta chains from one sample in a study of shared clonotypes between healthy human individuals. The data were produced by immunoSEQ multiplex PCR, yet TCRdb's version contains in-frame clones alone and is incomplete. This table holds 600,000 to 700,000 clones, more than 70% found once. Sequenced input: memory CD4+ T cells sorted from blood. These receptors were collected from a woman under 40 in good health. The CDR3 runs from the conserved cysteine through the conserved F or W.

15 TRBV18 CASSPGTGGRETQYF
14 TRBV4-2 CASSQGLAGEEQYF
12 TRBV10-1 CASSLNEEPQHF
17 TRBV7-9 CASSLLPGQGEPYEQYF
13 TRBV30 CAWSRRGIFEQYF
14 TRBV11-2 CASSLNRGTDTQYF
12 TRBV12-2 CASRLKPGELFF
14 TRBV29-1 CSVSGQGLFQPQHF
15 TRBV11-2 CASTLAAGMNTEAFF
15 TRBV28 CASSFTGAAREKLFF
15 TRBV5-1 CASSGQGHPNYGYTF
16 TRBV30 CAWSVWSGVSNNEQFF
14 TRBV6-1 CAIHRTGGPDEQFF
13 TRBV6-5 CASSFTGATEAFF
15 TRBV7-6 CASSLVPDASGSQYF
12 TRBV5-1 CASSLGHYEQYF
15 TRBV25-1 CASSGWTGKEDGYTF
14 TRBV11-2 CASSPQGFTDTQYF
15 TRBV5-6 CASSFGLAGTDTQYF
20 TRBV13 CASSPWGAGTSVKEAGELFF
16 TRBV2 CASRLTGLFSTDTQYF
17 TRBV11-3 CASSNKGEASSYNEQFF
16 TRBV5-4 CASSPGPGRPGNEQFF
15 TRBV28 CASSGVSGSSYEQYF
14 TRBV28 CASSLGSRSTEAFF
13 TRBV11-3 CASSLGTHNEQFF
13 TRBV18 CASSRGNTGELFF
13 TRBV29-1 CSGGRDANTEAFF
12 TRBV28 CASREGREKLFF
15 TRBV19 CASSETGTVNTEAFF
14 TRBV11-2 CASSLGQGHNEQFF
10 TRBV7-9 CAGGVGEQFF
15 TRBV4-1 CASSQGALMNTEAFF
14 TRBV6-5 CASRRVGSTDTQYF
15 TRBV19 CASSNVGGFTYEQYF
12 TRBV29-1 CSYGEGNQPQHF
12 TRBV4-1 CASSQLNTEAFF
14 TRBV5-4 CASKRGQTNTEAFF
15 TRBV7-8 CASSFTQSVYNEQFF
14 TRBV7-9 CASSLGPGPQPQHF
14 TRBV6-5 CASSYTGTGGGYTF